The 4 T cell receptor beta chains below all came from one sample that was sequenced in a study of shared clonotypes between healthy human individuals. Method: immunoSEQ multiplex PCR; TCRdb's copy keeps in-frame clones and lacks some. The sample holds 100,000 or so clones, more than 45% seen once. The sequenced material came from PBMCs. Receptors originate from a woman in her forties in good health. Some clones in this sample may be carry-over from other donors' samples.

There are many counts of this clone. The gene calls are TRBV19 and TRBJ2-2; tentatively, D is TRBD2 (6 bases). V gave up 3 bases and J gave up 6 bases, with 11 bases separating them. The CDR3 spans 14 residues. CDR1 is LNHDA, CDR2 SQIVND, per germline (reference sequence). As DNA, the CDR3 is TGTGCCAGTAGTATTTCCAGGAGGGCCGGGGAGCTGTTTTTT. Protein sequence: CASSISRRAGELFF.

The V call is TRBV27, the J call TRBJ2-7; D is uncertain. V was trimmed by 6 bases and J by 1 base, leaving 13 bases between them. Germline CDR1 is MNHEY and CDR2 is SMNVEV (reference sequence). This CDR3 has 14 amino acids. In nucleotides, the CDR3 is TGTGCCAGCAGCTCCCCGGACGGTTCCTACGAGCAGTACTTC. This encodes CASSSPDGSYEQYF.

This chain connects TRBV30 to TRBJ1-6, with a possible D match to TRBD1 (5 bases). Between the trimmed V and J ends, which lost 8 bases and 9 bases, there was a span of 20 bases. Germline V lookup: CDR1 GTSNPN, CDR2 SVGIG (reference sequence). This CDR3 is built from 14 residues. DNA for the CDR3: TGTGCCCGGGCAGATCACGGGGGTGCTTCACCCCTCCACTTT. Its translation is CARADHGGASPLHF.

J is TRBJ2-7 and V is TRBV11-2; 9 bases agree with TRBD1. This CDR3 has 13 amino acids. The germline V gene has CDR1 SGHAT and CDR2 FQNNGV. The junction had 4 bases not matched to a gene; V was cut back by 5 bases and J by 5 bases. The CDR3 here is CASSRDRDHEQYF. The CDR3 DNA reads TGTGCCAGCAGCCGGGACAGGGACCACGAGCAGTACTTC.